This TCR beta chain was sequenced during a study of graft-versus-host responses after intestinal transplantation. The overall study: All recipients got anti-thymocyte globulin induction, then tacrolimus and steroids for 2 to 3 years.

Trimming removed 8 bases at V and 8 bases at J, with 15 bases between. CDR1 is MNHNS and CDR2 is SASEGT in the germline V gene. The CDR3 loop spans 12 amino acids. Study observations and caveats: HvG clone declines early post-transplant were associated with peak circulating GvH levels. Among recipient marrow samples, GvH clones were found; some appeared first in ileum or blood.

This table comes from immunoSEQ multiplex PCR, and its TCRdb copy is limited to in-frame clones, with some not included. The sample includes 98,000 or so clones, 86% of them seen just once. Details on this clone: Its antigen is still unknown.

The chain has TRBV6-1 and TRBJ1-1; no reliable D call. The sequence was collected from a human patient who received an intestinal transplant, so some T cells may come from the graft donor. The sample was PBMCs, taken 255 days after intestinal transplant. The CDR3 region is CASSRFAVEAFF. For the CDR3, the DNA is TGTGCCAGCTCCCGATTTGCTGTCGAAGCTTTCTTT.